Sequencing of this T cell receptor (beta chain) was carried out in a study of neurological immune-mediated disorders. The CDR3 extends over 12 amino acids. The V end lost 4 bases, the J end lost 0 bases, and 2 bases lay between the germline ends. The germline gives CDR1 SGHTA, CDR2 FQGNSA. Template-switch 5'RACE cDNA synthesis added a 10-nucleotide unique molecular identifier. TCRdb processed the 5' RACE reads anew with MiXCR; each CDR3 protein has one entry. The sample consists of tens of thousands of distinct CDR3 sequences, roughly 3.2% of them appearing once. Ten or more counts support this clonotype. PBMCs stored at -80 C, 2 million in total, were the source of the unsorted libraries.

This sequence joins TRBV7-2 and TRBJ2-3, with unresolved D. This clonotype originated in a woman between 45 and 60 years old with multiple sclerosis. Sequencing was done on a sample of PBMCs. The CDR3: CASSSSTDTQYF. DNA of the CDR3: TGTGCCAGCAGCTCCAGCACAGATACGCAGTATTTT.